This TCR beta chain was documented in a study of shared clonotypes between healthy human individuals. With 3 bases clipped from V and 0 bases from J, the junction kept 11 bases outside the gene matches. This CDR3 has 18 amino acids. Per germline, CDR1 SGHRS and CDR2 YFSETQ. Using around 200 ng DNA, 30,000 to 35,000 T cell genomes, the sorted-subset replicate PCRs were run. Profiled with immunoSEQ multiplex PCR; TCRdb holds only in-frame clones, not every one. This table has about 2.4 million clones, under 95% appearing once. The sequence came from a man aged 18 to 35 in good health. Some clones in this sample may be carry-over from other donors' samples. The chain employs TRBV5-1 and TRBJ2-2; TRBD1 matches 7 bases. Sample: naive CD4+ T cells from PBMCs. As for subset: CD45RA+ positively selected. The DNA for the CDR3 is TGCGCCAGCAGCTCTAGGTGGACCACAGGGGCGAACACCGGGGAGCTGTTTTTT. As protein: CASSSRWTTGANTGELFF.